This TCR beta chain emerged from a study of T cells in Graves' hyperthyroidism and ophthalmopathy. This CDR3 has 12 amino acids. Germline CDR1 and CDR2: MDHEN and SYDVKM. V lost 5 bases to trimming and J lost 4 bases, with 9 bases between them. This clonotype was seen repeatedly, ten times or more. It was RNA transcripts that yielded the amplified TCR beta CDR3 regions. The HTBI primer set was used in a first-round RT-PCR of the TCR CDR3. TCRdb called the multiplex PCR reads again in MiXCR, with one record for every CDR3 protein. The sample gives approximately 600,000 distinct CDR3 sequences, approximately 15% of which show up once; around 7% is in the top ten.

The gene calls are TRBV28 and TRBJ2-7; no definite D call. The clonotype was recovered from a woman under 30 with Graves' ophthalmopathy. The sequenced material came from blood. Written as DNA, the CDR3 is TGTGCCAGCAGTATTGCGGCTTACGAGCAGTACTTC. Amino acid sequence: CASSIAAYEQYF.